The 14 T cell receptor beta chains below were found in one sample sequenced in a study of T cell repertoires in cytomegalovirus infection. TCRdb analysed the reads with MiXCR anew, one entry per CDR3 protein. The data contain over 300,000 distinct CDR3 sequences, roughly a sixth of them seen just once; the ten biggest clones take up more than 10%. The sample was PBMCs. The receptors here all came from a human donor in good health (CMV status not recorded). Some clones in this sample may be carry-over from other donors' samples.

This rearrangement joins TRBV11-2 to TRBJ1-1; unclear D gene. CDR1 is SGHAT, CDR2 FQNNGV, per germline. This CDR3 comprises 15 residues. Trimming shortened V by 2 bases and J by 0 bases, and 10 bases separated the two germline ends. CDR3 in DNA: TGTGCCAGCAGCTTAATGACAATCTTGAACACTGAAGCTTTCTTT. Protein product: CASSLMTILNTEAFF.

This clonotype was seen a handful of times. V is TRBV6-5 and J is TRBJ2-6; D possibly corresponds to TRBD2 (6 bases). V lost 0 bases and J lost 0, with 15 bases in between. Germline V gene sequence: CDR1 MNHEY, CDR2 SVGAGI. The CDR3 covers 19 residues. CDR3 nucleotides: TGTGCCAGCAGTTACTCATCTCCGGGACTTCTCTCTGGGGCCAACGTCCTGACTTTC. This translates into CASSYSSPGLLSGANVLTF.

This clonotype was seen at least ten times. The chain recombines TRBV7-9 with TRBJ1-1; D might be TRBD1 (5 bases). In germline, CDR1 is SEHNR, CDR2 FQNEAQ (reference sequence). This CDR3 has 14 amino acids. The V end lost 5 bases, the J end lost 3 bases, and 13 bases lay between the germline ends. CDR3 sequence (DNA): TGTGCCAGCAGCGCTACAGGAAGTTACACTGAAGCTTTCTTT. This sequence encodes CASSATGSYTEAFF. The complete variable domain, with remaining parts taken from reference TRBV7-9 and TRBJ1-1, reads DTGVSQNPRHKITKRGQNVTFRCDPISEHNRLYWYRQTLGQGPEFLTYFQNEAQLEKSRLLSDRFSAERPKGSFSTLEIQRTEQGDSAMYLCASSATGSYTEAFFGQGTRLTVV.

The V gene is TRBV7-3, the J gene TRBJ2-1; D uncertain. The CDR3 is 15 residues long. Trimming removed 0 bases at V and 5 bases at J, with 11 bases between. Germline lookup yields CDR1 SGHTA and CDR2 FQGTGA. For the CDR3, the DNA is TGTGCCAGCAGCTTAACGCATACTAAAAACAATGAGCAGTTCTTC. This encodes CASSLTHTKNNEQFF.

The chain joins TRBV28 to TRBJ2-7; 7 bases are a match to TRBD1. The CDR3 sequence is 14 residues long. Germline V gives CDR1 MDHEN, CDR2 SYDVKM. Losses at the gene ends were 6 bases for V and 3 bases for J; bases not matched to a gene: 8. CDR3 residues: CASRPRDSVYEQYF. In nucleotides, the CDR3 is TGTGCCAGCAGGCCCCGGGACAGTGTCTACGAGCAGTACTTC.

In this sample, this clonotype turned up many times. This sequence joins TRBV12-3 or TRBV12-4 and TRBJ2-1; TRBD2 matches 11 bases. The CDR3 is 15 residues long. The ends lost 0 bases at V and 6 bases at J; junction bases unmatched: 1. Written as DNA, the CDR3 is TGTGCCAGCAGTTTAGCACTAGCGGGGGCCAATGAGCAGTTCTTC. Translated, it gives CASSLALAGANEQFF.

CDR3 amino acids: CASSPLGDTYEQYF. The DNA of the CDR3 is TGTGCCAGCTCACCTCTGGGGGACACCTACGAGCAGTACTTC. The chain combines TRBV18 with TRBJ2-7; weak D call: TRBD1 (6 bases). From germline, CDR1 is KGHSH and CDR2 LQKENI. V lost 3 bases, J lost 2 bases, and 11 bases lay in between. This CDR3 spans 14 amino acids.

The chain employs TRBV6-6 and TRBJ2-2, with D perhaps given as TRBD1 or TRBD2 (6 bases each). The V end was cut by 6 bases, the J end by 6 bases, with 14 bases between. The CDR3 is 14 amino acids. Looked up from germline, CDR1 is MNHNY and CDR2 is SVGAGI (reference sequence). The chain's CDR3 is CASRQGGGSGELFF. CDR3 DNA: TGTGCCAGCAGACAAGGGGGAGGTTCCGGGGAGCTGTTTTTT.

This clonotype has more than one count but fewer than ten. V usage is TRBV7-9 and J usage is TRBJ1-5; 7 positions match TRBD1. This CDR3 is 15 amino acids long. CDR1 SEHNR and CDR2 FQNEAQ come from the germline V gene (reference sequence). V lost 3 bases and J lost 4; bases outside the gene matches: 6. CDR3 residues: CASSFTGEVNQPQHF. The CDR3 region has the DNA TGTGCCAGCAGCTTCACAGGGGAGGTTAATCAGCCCCAGCATTTT.

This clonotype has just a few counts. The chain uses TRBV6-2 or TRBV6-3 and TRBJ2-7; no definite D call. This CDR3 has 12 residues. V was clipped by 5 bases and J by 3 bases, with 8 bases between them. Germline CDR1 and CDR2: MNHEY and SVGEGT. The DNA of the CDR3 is TGTGCCAGCAGTCATCCCCACTACGAGCAGTACTTC. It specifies CASSHPHYEQYF.

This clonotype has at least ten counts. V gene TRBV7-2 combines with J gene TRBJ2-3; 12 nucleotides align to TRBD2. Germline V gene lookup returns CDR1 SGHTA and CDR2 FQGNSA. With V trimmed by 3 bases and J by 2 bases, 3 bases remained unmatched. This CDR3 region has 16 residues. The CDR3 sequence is CASSFRLAGATDTQYF. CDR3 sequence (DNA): TGTGCCAGCAGCTTTCGACTAGCGGGGGCCACAGATACGCAGTATTTT.

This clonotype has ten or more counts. The CDR3 DNA is TGTGCCAGTAGTACAATTAGCGCGGAAAGCTCCTACGAGCAGTACTTC. Protein: CASSTISAESSYEQYF. This chain links TRBV19 with TRBJ2-7, with a weak D call TRBD2 (5 bases). The CDR3 has 16 residues. From germline, CDR1 is LNHDA and CDR2 SQIVND (reference sequence). With 4 bases removed from V and 0 bases from J, the gap between germline ends came to 16 bases. The complete variable domain, with remaining parts taken from reference TRBV19 and TRBJ2-7, reads DGGITQSPKYLFRKEGQNVTLSCEQNLNHDAMYWYRQDPGQGLRLIYYSQIVNDFQKGDIAEGYSVSREKKESFPLTVTSAQKNPTAFYLCASSTISAESSYEQYFGPGTRLTVT.

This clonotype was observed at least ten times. This CDR3 reads CASSRGHLQETQYF. The CDR3 nucleotides are TGTGCCAGCAGTCGGGGGCACCTCCAAGAGACCCAGTACTTC. The chain employs TRBV7-2 and TRBJ2-5; D might be TRBD1 or TRBD2, each matching 6 bases. Germline lookup yields CDR1 SGHTA and CDR2 FQGNSA. The CDR3 consists of 14 residues. Trimming left V 6 bases short and J 1 base short, with 12 bases between.

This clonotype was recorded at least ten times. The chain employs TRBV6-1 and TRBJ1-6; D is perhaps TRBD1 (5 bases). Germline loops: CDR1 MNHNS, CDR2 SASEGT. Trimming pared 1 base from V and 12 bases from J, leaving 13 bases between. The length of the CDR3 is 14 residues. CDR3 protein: CASSEGGDVGPLHF. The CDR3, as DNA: TGTGCCAGCAGTGAAGGGGGGGATGTTGGACCCCTCCACTTT.